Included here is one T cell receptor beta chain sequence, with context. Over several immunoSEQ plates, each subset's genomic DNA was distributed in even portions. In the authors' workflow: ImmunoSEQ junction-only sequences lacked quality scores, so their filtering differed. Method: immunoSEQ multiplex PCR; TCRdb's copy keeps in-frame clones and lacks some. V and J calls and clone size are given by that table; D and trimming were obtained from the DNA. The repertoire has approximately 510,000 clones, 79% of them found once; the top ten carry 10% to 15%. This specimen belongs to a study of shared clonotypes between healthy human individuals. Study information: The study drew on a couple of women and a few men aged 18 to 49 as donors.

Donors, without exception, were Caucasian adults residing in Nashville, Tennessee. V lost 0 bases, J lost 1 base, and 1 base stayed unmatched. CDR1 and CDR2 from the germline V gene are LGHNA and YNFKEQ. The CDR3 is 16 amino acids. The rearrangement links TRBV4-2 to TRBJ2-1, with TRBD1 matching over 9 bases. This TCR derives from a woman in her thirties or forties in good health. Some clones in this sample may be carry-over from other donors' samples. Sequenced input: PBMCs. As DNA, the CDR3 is TGTGCCAGCAGCCAAGAGACAGGGGGGTCCTACAATGAGCAGTTCTTC. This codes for CASSQETGGSYNEQFF.